Listed below are T cell receptor beta chains from one sample, sequenced in a study of T cells in Graves' hyperthyroidism and ophthalmopathy. TCRdb itself ran the multiplex PCR reads through MiXCR, one entry per CDR3 protein. The table records approximately 400,000 distinct CDR3 sequences, less than 20% of them present only once. Input material: blood. These receptors all come from a woman aged 18 to 35 with Graves' hyperthyroidism. Both conserved end residues are part of each CDR3. Where a row states a size, it is once, few, many or the class of an expanded clone; other rows omit it.

>many|TRBV2
CASSTPGLAVNEQFF
>many|TRBV5-1
CASSPEGGSTGELFF
>.|TRBV10-3
CAVSGQGAYEQYF
>many|TRBV6-1
CASRTTGLETQYF
>.|TRBV9
CASSVGLNSGNTIYF
>.|TRBV9
CASSGTSGTYNEQFF
>many|TRBV9
CASSVAGRADNEQFF
>.|TRBV27
CASSSPEKGKNIQYF
>.|TRBV7-2
CASSSGPGTGELFF
>.|TRBV19
CAISDSFYGYTF
>.|TRBV29-1
CSVDQGMGGYTF
>few|TRBV6-2/TRBV6-3
CASSTLAGASGRTYEQYF
>.|TRBV14
CASSPLPESSYNEQFF
>.|TRBV7-9
CASSQGGGYHYEQYF
>many|TRBV28
CASSPQGGSEYNEQFF
>.|TRBV20-1
CSAREGNRGNSPLHF
>.|TRBV5-1
CASSFQRDTGELFF
>many|TRBV11-1
CASSSGSGTPYNEQFF
>many|TRBV28
CASNSGLTEAFF
>few|TRBV5-1
CASSFNGQGLRGYTF
>many|TRBV5-8
CASSLIGGQETQYF
>.|TRBV6-5
CASSYSHRGLRETQYF
>many|TRBV12-3/TRBV12-4
CASSFFRAGGTQYF
>many|TRBV11-1
CASRPAPGQHSYEQYF
>many|TRBV12-3/TRBV12-4
CASSLTNPNEKLFF
>.|TRBV4-3
CASSQDNLPRERDSPLHF
>.|TRBV20-1
CSANAVRQPQHF
>many|TRBV12-3/TRBV12-4
CASSRSTLSEAFF
>many|TRBV7-9
CASSFLAGGVEQYF
>many|TRBV7-8
CASSLGSGALPYGYTF
>few|TRBV15
CATREGPGYEQYF
>many|TRBV7-2
CASSKRLELPYEQYF
>many|TRBV7-9
CASSPTRRGGDTQYF
>.|TRBV10-1
CASSETAGGFGTDTQYF
>.|TRBV7-2
CASSTWTSGTETQYF
>many|TRBV5-1
CASSFQETQYF
>.|TRBV20-1
CSAQTSGRLNWTGELFF
>many|TRBV20-1
CSVQGDSDNEQFF
>many|TRBV20-1
CSASRTGRNEQFF
>few|TRBV15
CATSRDISSTEAFF
>few|TRBV7-9
CASSGRGDEQYF